Below, 2 T cell receptor beta chains from the same sample are listed, as sequenced in a study of PD-L1 blockade in urothelial cancer. Only in-frame clones appear in the TCRdb table, and some are missing; sequencing was by immunoSEQ multiplex PCR. Of approximately 79,000 clones in the sample, around 90% are singletons; the top ten hold roughly 5.7%. Sequences were derived from PBMCs, sampled around atezolizumab (anti-PD-L1) treatment. These receptors all come from a woman in her seventies with urothelial cancer.

The chain is built from TRBV23-1 and TRBJ2-3, with 12 bases fitting TRBD2. TRBV23-1 qualifies as an ORF whose function is uncertain. The ends lost 0 bases at V and 4 bases at J; junction bases unmatched: 14. The CDR3 is made up of 20 amino acids. The CDR3 DNA is TGCGCCAGCAGTCAATCCACACCCGGCCTAGCGGGAGGGCCGTCAGATACGCAGTATTTT. It encodes CASSQSTPGLAGGPSDTQYF.

The gene calls are TRBV30 and TRBJ2-2, with TRBD2 as a possible D gene (7 bases). This CDR3 spans 14 amino acids. Germline CDR1 is GTSNPN and CDR2 is SVGIG (reference sequence). V was shortened by 7 bases and J by 4 bases, with 16 bases between the two germline ends. This CDR3 reads CASDPGGGTGELFF. For the CDR3, the DNA is TGTGCCTCCGATCCGGGGGGCGGCACCGGGGAGCTGTTTTTT.